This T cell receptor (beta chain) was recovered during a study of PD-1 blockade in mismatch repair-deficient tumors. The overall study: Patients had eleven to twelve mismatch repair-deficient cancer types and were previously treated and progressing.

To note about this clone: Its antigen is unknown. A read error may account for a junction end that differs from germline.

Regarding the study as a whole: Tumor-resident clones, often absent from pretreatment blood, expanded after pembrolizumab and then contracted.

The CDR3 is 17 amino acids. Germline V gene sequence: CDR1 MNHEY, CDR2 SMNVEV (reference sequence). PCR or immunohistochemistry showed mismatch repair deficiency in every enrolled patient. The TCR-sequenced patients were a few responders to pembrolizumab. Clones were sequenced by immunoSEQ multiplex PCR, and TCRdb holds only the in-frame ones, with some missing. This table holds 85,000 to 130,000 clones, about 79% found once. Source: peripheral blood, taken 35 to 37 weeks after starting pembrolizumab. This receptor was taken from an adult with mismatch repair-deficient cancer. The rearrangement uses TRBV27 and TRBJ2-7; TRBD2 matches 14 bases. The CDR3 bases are TGTGCCAGCAGTCCCACTCCTTCGACTAGCGGGAGGGCCCGCCCCGTCTTC. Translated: CASSPTPSTSGRARPVF.